Presented here are 23 T cell receptor beta chains from one specimen sequenced in a study of post-analysis software for immune sequencing data. Prepared libraries of TCR beta cDNA carried unique molecular identifiers. One entry per CDR3 protein, called by TCRdb with MiXCR from the PCR reads. Here the sample spans about 820,000 distinct CDR3 sequences, 53% being singletons. Whole-study results and caveats: Relative to controls, patients had about five TRBV segments at higher frequency, with TRBV5-6, TRBV5-1 and TRBV20-1 among these.

Their antigens remain unidentified. The specimen was blood. These receptors originate from a girl aged 5-17 years with multiple sclerosis.

This chain connects TRBV18 to TRBJ2-3; D gene uncertain. This CDR3 comprises 13 residues. Germline loops: CDR1 KGHSH, CDR2 LQKENI. V shed 4 bases and J shed 5 bases, with 10 bases lying between them. CDR3 residues: CASSLPSGDTQYF. CDR3 nucleotides: TGTGCCAGCTCACTACCCTCGGGAGATACGCAGTATTTT.

The chain uses TRBV12-5 and TRBJ2-3; tentatively, D is TRBD1 (6 bases). This CDR3 region has 14 residues. Germline CDR1 reads LGHNT; CDR2 reads FRNRAP. Trimming shortened V by 5 bases and J by 10 bases, and 19 bases separated the two germline ends. The CDR3 reads CASGPHDQGSAQYF. DNA for the CDR3: TGTGCTAGTGGTCCCCACGATCAGGGGTCGGCGCAGTATTTT.

This clonotype showed up just a few times. The CDR3 DNA reads TGCGCCAGCAGCTTGGAGGGACTAGCGGTTTACTCTGGGGCCAACGTCCTGACTTTC. Encoded protein: CASSLEGLAVYSGANVLTF. The rearrangement links TRBV5-1 to TRBJ2-6, with 11 bases fitting TRBD2. The CDR3 is 19 amino acids. The J segment lost 0 bases and the V segment lost 0 bases, leaving 5 bases of the junction unmatched. In germline, CDR1 is SGHRS, CDR2 YFSETQ. The full variable domain, in which reference TRBV5-1 and TRBJ2-6 provide the parts outside the CDR3, is KAGVTQTPRYLIKTRGQQVTLSCSPISGHRSVSWYQQTPGQGLQFLFEYFSETQRNKGNFPGRFSGRQFSNSRSEMNVSTLELGDSALYLCASSLEGLAVYSGANVLTFGAGSRLTVL.

The rearrangement joins TRBV12-3 or TRBV12-4 to TRBJ2-1; TRBD2 agrees at 11 bases. Losses at the gene ends were 3 bases for V and 4 bases for J; bases not matched to a gene: 8. The length of the CDR3 is 17 residues. CDR3 nucleotides: TGTGCCAGCAGTTTTTCCCTAGCGGGAGGAACGTACAATGAGCAGTTCTTC. It is translated as CASSFSLAGGTYNEQFF.

The chain carries TRBV28 and TRBJ2-3; D is unresolved. V was shortened by 6 bases and J by 0 bases, with 13 bases between the two germline ends. The germline CDR1 and CDR2 sequences are MDHEN and SYDVKM. The CDR3 loop spans 15 amino acids. CDR3 DNA sequence: TGTGCCAGCAGCCCGGAGCGATCTAGCACAGATACGCAGTATTTT. As protein: CASSPERSSTDTQYF.

This clonotype was found once. The rearrangement uses TRBV7-2 and TRBJ2-3; 7 positions agree with TRBD2. CDR1 is SGHTA, CDR2 FQGNSA, per germline. There are 15 residues in the CDR3. Trimming cost V 1 base and J 5 bases; bases outside gene matches: 6. The CDR3 nucleotides read TGTGCCAGCAGCTTAGGTCGACTAGCAGGAGATACGCAGTATTTT. This encodes CASSLGRLAGDTQYF.

The V and J genes are TRBV20-1 and TRBJ2-3; 9 bases line up with TRBD2. This CDR3 region has 18 residues. From germline, CDR1 is DFQATT and CDR2 SNEGSKA (reference sequence). V shed 0 bases, J shed 11 bases, and the junction held 21 bases outside the gene matches. The CDR3 nucleotides read TGCAGTGCTAGAGAGCCTCACAGACTAGCGGAGTATTACAATGAGCAGTATTTT. This gives the protein CSAREPHRLAEYYNEQYF.

This clonotype was counted only a few times. The genes are TRBV29-1 and TRBJ2-2; no reliable D call. The V and J ends lost 4 bases and 4 bases respectively, with 7 bases between them. The CDR3 runs 12 residues. The germline CDR1 and CDR2 sequences are SQVTM and ANQGSEA. CDR3 in amino acids: CSVVWATGELFF. CDR3 DNA sequence: TGCAGCGTTGTATGGGCCACCGGGGAGCTGTTTTTT.

The chain uses TRBV12-3 or TRBV12-4 and TRBJ2-5; 7 bases are a match to TRBD1. The last part of the DNA fits TRBJ2-7 better; the J call may be wrong. CDR3 size: 14 residues. CDR3 amino acids: CASNRQGLLYEQYF. DNA for the CDR3: TGTGCCAGCAATCGACAGGGCCTGCTCTACGAGCAGTACTTC.

On this clonotype itself: The junction does not match germline at one end; this may be a read error. The V call is TRBV5-1, the J call TRBJ2-7; 13 positions agree with TRBD2. Germline V lookup: CDR1 SGHRS, CDR2 YFSETQ. CDR3 length: 14 residues. The CDR3 coding sequence is TGCGCCAGCACCTTGACTAGCGGGAGGAACGAGCAGTACTTC. Translated: CASTLTSGRNEQYF.

V usage is TRBV10-3 and J usage is TRBJ2-7; TRBD2 is a possible D gene (5 bases). CDR3 length equals 12 residues. CDR1 and CDR2 (germline): ENHRY, SYGVKD. Trimming left V 4 bases short and J 6 bases short, with 10 bases between. The CDR3 reads CAISATSLEQYF. Written as DNA, the CDR3 is TGTGCCATCAGTGCAACTAGTCTCGAGCAGTACTTC.

This clonotype was seen a handful of times. J is TRBJ1-4 and V is TRBV5-6; D is possibly TRBD1 (5 bases). The CDR3 is 15 amino acids. Germline CDR1 and CDR2: SGHDT and YYEEEE. Trimming took 3 bases from V and 6 from J, leaving 15 bases between them. CDR3 DNA sequence: TGTGCCAGCAGCTCCGCGGGGCGTCGCGATGAAAAACTGTTTTTT. Residues: CASSSAGRRDEKLFF. Full variable domain (remainder filled in from reference TRBV5-6 and TRBJ1-4): DAGVTQSPTHLIKTRGQQVTLRCSPKSGHDTVSWYQQALGQGPQFIFQYYEEEERQRGNFPDRFSGHQFPNYSSELNVNALLLGDSALYLCASSSAGRRDEKLFFGSGTQLSVL.

The V gene is TRBV28, the J gene TRBJ1-5; TRBD1 is a possible D gene (5 bases). Trimming took off 2 bases at V and 1 base at J, with 9 bases between the two ends. This CDR3 has 15 residues. From germline, CDR1 is MDHEN and CDR2 SYDVKM. DNA of the CDR3: TGTGCCAGCAGTTTAAGAAGGGGCAGCAATCAGCCCCAGCATTTT. The encoded protein is CASSLRRGSNQPQHF.

The chain employs TRBV29-1 and TRBJ2-5, with D tentatively TRBD1 or TRBD2 (5 bases each). Germline loops: CDR1 SQVTM, CDR2 ANQGSEA. The CDR3 totals 15 residues. V was cut by 5 bases and J by 3 bases, with 19 bases left in between. This chain's CDR3 is CSVLHDPGQKETQYF. The CDR3 nucleotides are TGCAGCGTTCTTCACGATCCGGGGCAAAAAGAGACCCAGTACTTC.

The rearrangement links TRBV10-2 to TRBJ2-7; either TRBD1 or TRBD2 may supply D (5 bases each). Germline V gene data show CDR1 as WSHSY and CDR2 as SAAADI. The CDR3 is 13 residues long. Trimming stripped 8 bases from V and 2 bases from J, with 13 bases between. In DNA, the CDR3 is TGCGCCAGCGGGACGGGGCCCGCCTACGAGCAGTACTTC. Its protein is CASGTGPAYEQYF.

V and J are TRBV27 and TRBJ2-6; D uncertain. The V end lost 3 bases, the J end lost 0 bases, and 15 bases lay between the germline ends. The CDR3 contains 18 residues. Germline V lookup: CDR1 MNHEY, CDR2 SMNVEV (reference sequence). CDR3 nucleotide sequence: TGTGCCAGCAGTTTGCAAATGATAGGAATCTCTGGGGCCAACGTCCTGACTTTC. This translates into CASSLQMIGISGANVLTF.

The rearrangement uses TRBV2 and TRBJ2-3; possible D gene TRBD1, 7 bases. Germline lookup yields CDR1 SNHLY and CDR2 FYNNEI. V lost 2 bases and J 3 bases, leaving 15 bases between the germline ends. The CDR3 consists of 16 residues. This CDR3 reads CASSEWRDSQTDTQYF. The CDR3 bases are TGTGCCAGCAGTGAATGGAGGGACAGCCAAACAGATACGCAGTATTTT. The full variable domain, its missing parts supplied by reference TRBV2 and TRBJ2-3, is EPEVTQTPSHQVTQMGQEVILRCVPISNHLYFYWYRQILGQKVEFLVSFYNNEISEKSEIFDDQFSVERPDGSNFTLKIRSTKLEDSAMYFCASSEWRDSQTDTQYFGPGTRLTVL.

This sequence joins TRBV6-5 and TRBJ2-5; the match to TRBD1 covers 12 bases. The J call may be wrong; the DNA end is better matched by TRBJ2-7. The CDR3 consists of 18 residues. Germline loops: CDR1 MNHEY, CDR2 SVGAGI. The CDR3: CASSHPRDRGRDDYEQYF. CDR3 sequence (DNA): TGTGCCAGCAGTCACCCAAGGGACAGGGGGCGAGACGATTACGAGCAGTACTTC.

This chain connects TRBV6-6 to TRBJ1-1; TRBD1 is a possible D gene (6 bases). The CDR3 loop spans 17 amino acids. V was shortened by 0 bases and J by 0 bases, with 14 bases between the two germline ends. Germline CDR1 MNHNY, CDR2 SVGAGI (reference sequence). The CDR3 nucleotides read TGTGCCAGCAGTTACTCGAACCCGGGACAAATGAACACTGAAGCTTTCTTT. The encoded protein is CASSYSNPGQMNTEAFF.

The chain has TRBV2 and TRBJ2-1; 11 nucleotides align to TRBD2. Germline CDR1 reads SNHLY; CDR2 reads FYNNEI. The trim removed 10 bases at V and 5 bases at J, leaving 7 bases unmatched. The length of the CDR3 is 14 residues. The CDR3 reads CATAGTSGNNEQFF. The CDR3 DNA is TGTGCCACCGCCGGGACTAGCGGAAACAATGAGCAGTTCTTC.

This clonotype was recorded a few times. The V call is TRBV7-3, the J call TRBJ2-7, with unresolved D. Germline CDR1 is SGHTA and CDR2 is FQGTGA. The CDR3 totals 13 residues. V lost 5 bases and J lost 5, with 13 bases in between. The CDR3 loop is CASSPTVGNEQYF. In DNA form, the CDR3 reads TGTGCCAGCAGCCCCACGGTTGGGAACGAGCAGTACTTC.

In this sample, this clonotype turned up a few times. The chain is built from TRBV12-3 or TRBV12-4 and TRBJ1-4; 8 bases map to TRBD1. V lost 5 bases and J lost 3; bases outside the gene matches: 8. The CDR3 length is 16 residues. CDR3 region: CASSLQGAYPNEKLFF. For the CDR3, the DNA is TGTGCCAGCAGTCTCCAGGGGGCGTATCCTAATGAAAAACTGTTTTTT.

This clonotype was seen a few times. The chain couples TRBV20-1 to TRBJ2-1; 12 nucleotides agree with TRBD2. The CDR3 is 19 residues long. Germline CDR1 and CDR2: DFQATT and SNEGSKA (reference sequence). Trimming removed 2 bases from V and 2 bases from J; junction bases left unmatched: 13. This chain's CDR3 is CSARLEPGTSGFAYNEQFF. CDR3 bases: TGCAGTGCTAGATTGGAGCCCGGGACTAGCGGGTTCGCCTACAATGAGCAGTTCTTC.